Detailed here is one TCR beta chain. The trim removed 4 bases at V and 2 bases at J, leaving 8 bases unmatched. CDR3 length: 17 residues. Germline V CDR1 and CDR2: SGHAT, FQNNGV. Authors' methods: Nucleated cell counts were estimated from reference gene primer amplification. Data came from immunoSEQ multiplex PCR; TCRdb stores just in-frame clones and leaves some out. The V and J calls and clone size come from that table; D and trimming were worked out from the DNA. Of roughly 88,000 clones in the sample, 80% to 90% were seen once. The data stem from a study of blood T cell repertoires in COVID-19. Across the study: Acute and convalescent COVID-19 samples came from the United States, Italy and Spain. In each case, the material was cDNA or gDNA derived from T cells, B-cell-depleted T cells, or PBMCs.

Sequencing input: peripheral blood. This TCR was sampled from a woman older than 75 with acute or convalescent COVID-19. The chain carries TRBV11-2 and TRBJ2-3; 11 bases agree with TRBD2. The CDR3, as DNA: TGTGCCAGCAGCTCCATAGCGGGGGGGAGGTTCACAGATACGCAGTATTTT. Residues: CASSSIAGGRFTDTQYF.